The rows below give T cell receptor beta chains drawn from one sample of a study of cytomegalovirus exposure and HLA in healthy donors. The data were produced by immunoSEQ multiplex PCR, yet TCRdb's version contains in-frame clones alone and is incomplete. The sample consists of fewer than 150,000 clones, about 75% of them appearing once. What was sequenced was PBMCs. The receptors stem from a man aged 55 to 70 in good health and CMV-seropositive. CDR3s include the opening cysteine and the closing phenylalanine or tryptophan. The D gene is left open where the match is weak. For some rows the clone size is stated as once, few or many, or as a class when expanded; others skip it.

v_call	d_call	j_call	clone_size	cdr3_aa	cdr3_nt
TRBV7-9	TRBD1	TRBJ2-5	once	CASSKNTGDETQYF	TGTGCCAGCAGCAAAAACACAGGGGATGAGACCCAGTACTTC
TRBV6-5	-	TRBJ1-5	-	CASRNRAGNQPQHF	TGTGCCAGCAGGAACAGGGCAGGCAATCAGCCCCAGCATTTT
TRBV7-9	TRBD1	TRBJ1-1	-	CASSLTGGITEAFF	TGTGCCAGCAGCCTGACAGGGGGCATCACTGAAGCTTTCTTT
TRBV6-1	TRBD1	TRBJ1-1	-	CASSVDRVQTEAFF	TGTGCCAGCAGTGTCGACAGGGTGCAGACTGAAGCTTTCTTT
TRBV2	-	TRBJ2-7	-	CASSGSYEQYF	TGTGCCAGCAGTGGCAGCTACGAGCAGTACTTC
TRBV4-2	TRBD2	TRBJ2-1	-	CASSQDRTSGGYNEQFF	TGTGCCAGCAGCCAAGATCGGACTAGCGGGGGGTACAATGAGCAGTTCTTC
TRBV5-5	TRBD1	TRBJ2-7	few	CASSPLGTGSDEQYF	TGTGCCAGCAGCCCCCTCGGGACAGGGTCTGACGAGCAGTACTTC
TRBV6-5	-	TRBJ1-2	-	CASSYIGGDYGYTF	TGTGCCAGCAGTTATATTGGCGGGGACTATGGCTACACCTTC
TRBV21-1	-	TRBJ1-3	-	CASSKAHSGGRNTIYF	TGTGCCAGCAGCAAAGCGCATTCAGGGGGCAGAAACACCATATATTTT
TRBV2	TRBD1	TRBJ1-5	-	CASSEAHRGQGYQPQHF	TGTGCCAGCAGTGAAGCCCATAGGGGACAGGGATACCAGCCCCAGCATTTT
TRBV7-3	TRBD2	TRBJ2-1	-	CASSFLAGNYNEQFF	TGTGCCAGCAGCTTTCTAGCGGGCAACTACAATGAGCAGTTCTTC
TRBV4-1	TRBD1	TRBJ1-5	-	CASSQASTGGNQPQHF	TGCGCCAGCAGCCAAGCATCAACAGGGGGCAATCAGCCCCAGCATTTT
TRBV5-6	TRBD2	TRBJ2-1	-	CASSLAPAAGGYNEQFF	TGTGCCAGCAGCTTGGCCCCGGCAGCGGGGGGCTACAATGAGCAGTTCTTC
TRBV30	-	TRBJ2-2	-	CAWSQKKTIGELFF	TGTGCCTGGAGTCAAAAAAAGACAATCGGGGAGCTGTTTTTT
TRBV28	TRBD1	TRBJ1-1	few	CASSLTGAGTEAFF	TGTGCCAGCAGTTTGACAGGGGCAGGAACTGAAGCTTTCTTT
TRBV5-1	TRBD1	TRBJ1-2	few	CASSLASDRENYGYTF	TGCGCCAGCAGCTTGGCCTCGGACAGGGAGAACTATGGCTACACCTTC
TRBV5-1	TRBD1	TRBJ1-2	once	CASSSRDREDYGYTF	TGCGCCAGCAGCTCCCGGGACAGGGAGGACTATGGCTACACCTTC
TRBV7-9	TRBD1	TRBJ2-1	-	CASSPRGQVNEQFF	TGTGCCAGCAGCCCAAGGGGACAGGTCAATGAGCAGTTCTTC
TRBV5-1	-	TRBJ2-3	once	CASSLDRPRDTQYF	TGCGCCAGCAGCTTAGACAGGCCACGGGATACGCAGTATTTT
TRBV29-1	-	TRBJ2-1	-	CSVESITIGSYNEQFF	TGCAGCGTTGAAAGTATTACTATCGGGTCCTACAATGAGCAGTTCTTC
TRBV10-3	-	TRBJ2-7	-	CAISEVSAYEQYF	TGTGCCATCAGTGAGGTTTCTGCCTACGAGCAGTACTTC
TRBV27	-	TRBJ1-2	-	CASSFRESHGYTF	TGTGCCAGCAGCTTCCGGGAGAGTCATGGCTACACCTTC
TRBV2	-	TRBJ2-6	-	CASSVRGAGANVLTF	TGTGCCAGCAGTGTACGGGGGGCCGGGGCCAACGTCCTGACTTTC
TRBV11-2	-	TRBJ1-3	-	CATKGSSGNTIYF	TGTGCTACGAAGGGGTCCTCTGGAAACACCATATATTTT
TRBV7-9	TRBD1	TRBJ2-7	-	CASSLSTGTGLHEQYF	TGTGCCAGCAGCTTGTCGACCGGGACAGGGCTCCACGAGCAGTACTTC
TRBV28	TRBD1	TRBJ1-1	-	CASSPAGGVKTEAFF	TGTGCCAGCAGTCCCGCAGGGGGCGTAAAGACTGAAGCTTTCTTT
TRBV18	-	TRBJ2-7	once	CASSPGLQGPYEQYF	TGTGCCAGCTCACCCGGTCTACAGGGACCTTACGAGCAGTACTTC
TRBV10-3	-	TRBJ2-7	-	CAISEVSAYEQYF	TGTGCCATCAGTGAGGTTTCTGCCTACGAGCAGTACTTC
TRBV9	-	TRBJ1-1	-	CASSAGPRFEDTEAFF	TGTGCCAGCAGCGCCGGTCCACGGTTTGAGGACACTGAAGCTTTCTTT
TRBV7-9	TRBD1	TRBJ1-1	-	CASSPDRVSTEAFF	TGTGCCAGCAGCCCGGACAGGGTGAGCACTGAAGCTTTCTTT
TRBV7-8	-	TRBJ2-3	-	CASSLARGDTQYF	TGTGCCAGCAGCTTAGCCAGGGGAGATACGCAGTATTTT
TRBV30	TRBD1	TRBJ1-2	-	CAWSTGGYEGYTF	TGTGCCTGGTCTACAGGGGGTTATGAAGGCTACACCTTC
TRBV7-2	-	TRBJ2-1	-	CASSLEGGSYNEQFF	TGTGCCAGCAGCTTAGAAGGCGGTTCCTACAATGAGCAGTTCTTC
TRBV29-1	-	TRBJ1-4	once	CSVGSYGGEGEKLFF	TGCAGCGTGGGTTCCTATGGGGGCGAGGGCGAAAAACTGTTTTTT
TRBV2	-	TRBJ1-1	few	CASSQSENTEAFF	TGTGCCAGCAGTCAATCAGAGAACACTGAAGCTTTCTTT
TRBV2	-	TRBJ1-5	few	CASSERSRPNYSNQPQHF	TGTGCCAGCAGTGAACGGTCCCGGCCGAACTATAGCAATCAGCCCCAGCATTTT
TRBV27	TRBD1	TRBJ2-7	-	CASSVRGTGGPEQYF	TGTGCCAGCAGTGTCCGCGGGACAGGGGGACCCGAGCAGTACTTC
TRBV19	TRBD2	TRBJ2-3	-	CASSTGTSGYTDTQYF	TGTGCCAGTAGTACCGGAACTAGCGGATACACAGATACGCAGTATTTT
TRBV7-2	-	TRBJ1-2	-	CASTGGLVYGYTF	TGTGCCAGCACGGGGGGCCTCGTCTATGGCTACACCTTC
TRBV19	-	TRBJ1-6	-	CASSIAGQGYNSPLHF	TGTGCCAGTAGTATAGCTGGGCAGGGCTATAATTCACCCCTCCACTTT
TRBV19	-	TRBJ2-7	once	CASSPSRGPSYEQYF	TGTGCCAGTAGCCCGTCCCGCGGGCCTTCCTACGAGCAGTACTTC
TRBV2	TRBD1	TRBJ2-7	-	CASRTGWNEQYF	TGTGCCAGCAGGACAGGGTGGAACGAGCAGTACTTC
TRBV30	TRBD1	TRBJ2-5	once	CAWSLGQGRETQYF	TGTGCCTGGAGTCTCGGACAGGGCAGGGAGACCCAGTACTTC
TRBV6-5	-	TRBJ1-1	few	CAAGGWTEAFF	TGTGCCGCGGGGGGGTGGACTGAAGCTTTCTTT
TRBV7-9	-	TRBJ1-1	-	CASSLLADLHGFF	TGTGCCAGCAGCTTACTCGCCGACTTACATGGTTTCTTT
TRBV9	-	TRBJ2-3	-	CASSVERWTDTQYF	TGTGCCAGCAGCGTAGAACGGTGGACAGATACGCAGTATTTT
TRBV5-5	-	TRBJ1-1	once	CASSPGQTNTEAFF	TGTGCCAGCAGCCCCGGACAGACGAACACTGAAGCTTTCTTT
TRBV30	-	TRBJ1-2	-	CALEDSNYGYTF	TGTGCCTTAGAGGACAGTAACTATGGCTACACCTTC
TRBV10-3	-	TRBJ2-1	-	CATRGTTAYNEQFF	TGTGCCACCAGGGGGACTACCGCCTACAATGAGCAGTTCTTC
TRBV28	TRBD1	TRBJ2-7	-	CASSRFRDRGLNEQYF	TGTGCCAGCAGTCGGTTCCGGGACAGGGGGCTAAACGAGCAGTACTTC